Listed below are T cell receptor beta chains from one sample, sequenced in a study of blood T cell repertoires in COVID-19. Measured with immunoSEQ multiplex PCR; TCRdb has only the in-frame clones, and not every one. The sample lists fewer than 120,000 clones; around nine tenths were seen once. Sequenced sample: peripheral blood. Source of these receptors: a woman aged 45-60 years with acute or convalescent COVID-19. CDR3s include the opening cysteine and the closing phenylalanine or tryptophan. D genes are given only for firm matches. The size entry is marked missing in some rows and otherwise reads once, few, many or a size class.

size	V	D	J	DNA	CDR3
-	TRBV6-5	TRBD1	TRBJ1-4	TGTGCCAGCGGGCACCCTAACAGGGGAGGTGAAAAACTGTTTTTT	CASGHPNRGGEKLFF
-	TRBV27	-	TRBJ2-1	TGTGCCAGCAGTTCGGGACTGGGGGGCAATGAGCAGTTCTTC	CASSSGLGGNEQFF
-	TRBV5-4	-	TRBJ1-2	TGTGCCAGCAGCTTGGAGCGTAGACAGGGCTACACCTTC	CASSLERRQGYTF
-	TRBV29-1	-	TRBJ1-1	TGCAGCGCTATGGGGGTGGGAGGCACTGAAGCTTTCTTT	CSAMGVGGTEAFF
-	TRBV7-6	-	TRBJ2-5	TGTGCCAGCAGCTTGAGTTCGGGGGAACAAGAGACCCAGTACTTC	CASSLSSGEQETQYF
-	TRBV19	-	TRBJ1-5	TGTGCCAGTAGTATAGCCCGGGAGGTTAATCAGCCCCAGCATTTT	CASSIAREVNQPQHF
-	TRBV6-2/TRBV6-3	-	TRBJ2-1	TGTGCCAGCAGTTACCGGGACTTCGCTACCTACAATGAGCAGTTCTTC	CASSYRDFATYNEQFF
-	TRBV1	-	TRBJ2-5	TGCACCAGCAGCCATAAGCGGGCCAAACAAGAGACCCAGTACTTC	CTSSHKRAKQETQYF
-	TRBV18	TRBD2	TRBJ2-1	TGTGCCAGCTCACGAGAACTAGCGTCGAGCTCCTACAATGAGCAGTTCTTC	CASSRELASSSYNEQFF
-	TRBV6-2/TRBV6-3	TRBD2	TRBJ2-7	TGTGCCAGCAGCCTCACTAGCGGGAGAAAGGGCGAGCAGTACTTC	CASSLTSGRKGEQYF
-	TRBV11-2	-	TRBJ1-1	TGTGCCAGCAGCTCAACTACAAACCTCAAAACGGAAGCTTTCTTT	CASSSTTNLKTEAFF
-	TRBV19	TRBD1	TRBJ2-5	TGTGCCAGTAGTGCCGAACTGACAGGGTTCCAAGAGACCCAGTACTTC	CASSAELTGFQETQYF
-	TRBV19	-	TRBJ2-5	TGTGCCAGTAGTATAGGTCTAGAGGGCCGAGAGACCCAGTACTTC	CASSIGLEGRETQYF
-	TRBV19	TRBD1	TRBJ2-7	TGTGCCAGTAGTGTGGCTCAGGGGGCCTACGAGCAGTACTTC	CASSVAQGAYEQYF
-	TRBV6-5	TRBD1	TRBJ2-7	TGTGCCAGCAGAAAGGGACAGGGGGCGCTGGAGCAGTACTTC	CASRKGQGALEQYF
-	TRBV4-2	TRBD2	TRBJ2-1	TGTGCCAGCAGCCAAGATGGGGGGGAGGGCCGGAATGAGCAGTTCTTC	CASSQDGGEGRNEQFF
-	TRBV29-1	TRBD2	TRBJ2-7	TGCAGCGTTGAAGATGATAGGGGGACTAGCGGGGGTATCTACGAGCAGTACTTC	CSVEDDRGTSGGIYEQYF
-	TRBV6-5	TRBD2	TRBJ2-1	TGTGCCAGCAAGGAGGGACTAGCGGGAGTGAATGAGCAGTTCTTC	CASKEGLAGVNEQFF
-	TRBV18	-	TRBJ1-1	TGTGCCAGCTCAGGCGGATTGAACACTGAAGCTTTCTTT	CASSGGLNTEAFF
-	TRBV14	-	TRBJ1-1	TGTGCCAGCAGCCAATTTGGGCTGATGAACACTGAAGCTTTCTTT	CASSQFGLMNTEAFF
-	TRBV5-1	-	TRBJ2-3	TGCGCCAGCAGCTTGGATGGCAGAAGCACAGATACGCAGTATTTT	CASSLDGRSTDTQYF
-	TRBV6-1	-	TRBJ2-6	TGTGCCAGCAGTGATAGCGCGCCGACCTCCTACTCTGGGGCCAACGTCCTGACTTTC	CASSDSAPTSYSGANVLTF
-	TRBV2	-	TRBJ1-5	TGTGCCAGCAGGCCTCACGGTAGTCAGCCCCAGCATTTT	CASRPHGSQPQHF
-	TRBV21-1	-	TRBJ2-7	TGTGCCAGGCCGTGGAGATCCTACGAGCAGTACTTC	CARPWRSYEQYF
-	TRBV15	-	TRBJ1-5	TGTGCCACCAGCAGAGCGGGGGGAAGCAATCAGCCCCAGCATTTT	CATSRAGGSNQPQHF
-	TRBV27	-	TRBJ2-1	TGTGCCAGTAGAAAGGGGTCAGCCACGGTGGGGCAGTTCTTC	CASRKGSATVGQFF
-	TRBV28	TRBD1	TRBJ1-1	TGTGCCAGCAGCTCGGGACAGGGGATTACTGAAGCTTTCTTT	CASSSGQGITEAFF
-	TRBV6-5	-	TRBJ1-2	TGTGCCAGCAGTTACGACAACTCCTATGGCTACACCTTC	CASSYDNSYGYTF
-	TRBV24-1	-	TRBJ2-3	TGTGCCACCACCGCGGGAACCACAGATACGCAGTATTTT	CATTAGTTDTQYF
once	TRBV11-2	TRBD2	TRBJ2-2	TGTGCCAGCAACTCTTGGGGGGGTAATCCCGGGGAGCTGTTTTTT	CASNSWGGNPGELFF
-	TRBV24-1	TRBD1	TRBJ2-2	TGTGCCACCAGTGACCTGACAGGGGGCCCGAACACCGGGGAGCTGTTTTTT	CATSDLTGGPNTGELFF
-	TRBV18	-	TRBJ2-7	TGTGCCAGCTCACCACCCGGGTCCCTTTCCTACGAGCAGTACTTC	CASSPPGSLSYEQYF
-	TRBV7-9	-	TRBJ1-4	TGTGCCAGCAGCTTTTCTGGGGCGCGTGAAAAACTGTTTTTT	CASSFSGAREKLFF
-	TRBV15	-	TRBJ2-1	TGTGCCACCAGCATATTCCAAACAGGGAAGGAGCAGTTCTTC	CATSIFQTGKEQFF
-	TRBV18	TRBD1	TRBJ1-2	TGTGCCAGCTCACAACGCCTTCCGGGACAGGGAATCGGGGACTACACCTTC	CASSQRLPGQGIGDYTF
-	TRBV5-1	TRBD2	TRBJ2-1	TGCGCCAGCAGCCCGGCCCCTAGCGGGAAAACCTACAATGAGCAGTTCTTC	CASSPAPSGKTYNEQFF
-	TRBV5-1	-	TRBJ2-6	TGCGCCAGCAGCTTGATACAGGGAAGCCTCATCGGGGCCAACGTCCTGACTTTC	CASSLIQGSLIGANVLTF
medium-sized	TRBV15	-	TRBJ1-6	TGTGCCACCAGCAGGGAACTAGGGGCAGGGGATAATTCACCCCTCCACTTT	CATSRELGAGDNSPLHF
-	TRBV12-3/TRBV12-4	-	TRBJ1-1	TGTGCCAGCAGTTCCATCGGCACTGAAGCTTTCTTT	CASSSIGTEAFF
-	TRBV5-4	TRBD2	TRBJ2-7	TGTGCCAGCAGCTTGTCGTTCAGCGGGAGCCCCTACGAGCAGTACTTC	CASSLSFSGSPYEQYF
once	TRBV3-1/TRBV3-2	-	TRBJ2-6	TGTGCCAGCAGCCACACGGTTGGTGGGGCCAACGTCCTGACTTTC	CASSHTVGGANVLTF
-	TRBV19	TRBD1	TRBJ2-7	TGTGCCAGTAGTATCCCGGGACAGGGAAGGGAGCAGTACTTC	CASSIPGQGREQYF